A selection of T cell receptor beta chains follows, all from one sample in a study of T cells after yellow fever vaccination. In TCRdb, the 5' RACE reads were re-called with MiXCR into one record per CDR3 protein. Of roughly 310,000 distinct CDR3 sequences in the sample, about 3.5% were seen once. Source: PBMCs, taken on the day of the yellow fever booster vaccination. The source is a man aged 18 to 29 who received the YFV17D yellow fever vaccine. Both conserved end residues are part of each CDR3. Fields, in order: J gene, clone size, V gene, D gene, CDR3 DNA, CDR3 protein. A D gene is named only where the DNA matches it firmly. Some rows have no size entry. The others give once, few or many, or a class for an expanded clone.

>TRBJ1-2|few|TRBV5-1|.
TGCGCCAGCAGCTTCGTTTTCCCCCAGGGGCGCTTCGAGGGCTACACCTTC
CASSFVFPQGRFEGYTF
>TRBJ1-1|many|TRBV6-2/TRBV6-3|TRBD1
TGTGCCAGCAGTCCGCGGTCAGGGGGAATACCTGAAGCTTTCTTT
CASSPRSGGIPEAFF
>TRBJ1-5|many|TRBV3-2|.
TGTGCCAGCAGCCAATTGCGGGACAGGGGAGTCCATCAGCCCCAGCATTTT
CASSQLRDRGVHQPQHF
>TRBJ2-3|few|TRBV7-6|TRBD1
TGTGCCAGCAGGGGGACAGGGGCATCCCGGGATACGCAGTATTTT
CASRGTGASRDTQYF
>TRBJ2-2|few|TRBV7-2|TRBD2
TGTGCCAGCAGCTTAGAACTAGCGGGGGGCGGCGGGGAGCTGTTTTTT
CASSLELAGGGGELFF
>TRBJ1-1|.|TRBV5-1|TRBD1
TGCGCCAGCAGCCTAGGACAGGGGGCGGAGAACACTGAAGCTTTCTTT
CASSLGQGAENTEAFF
>TRBJ2-7|.|TRBV20-1|TRBD2
TGCAGTGCTAGATGGACTAGCGGGACACCCTACGAGCAGTACTTC
CSARWTSGTPYEQYF
>TRBJ2-2|few|TRBV12-3/TRBV12-4|.
TGTGCCAGCAGTTTAGAACAGTACACCGGGGAGCTGTTTTTT
CASSLEQYTGELFF
>TRBJ2-7|many|TRBV27|.
TGTGCCAGCAGTAAAGGCTCCCCCTACGAGCAGTACTTC
CASSKGSPYEQYF
>TRBJ1-4|few|TRBV7-9|.
TGTGCCAGCAGCTTCTTCTCCGATAATGAAAAACTGTTTTTT
CASSFFSDNEKLFF
>TRBJ1-1|.|TRBV12-3/TRBV12-4|TRBD1
TGTGCCAGCACCTGGACAGGGTCGAACACTGAAGCTTTCTTT
CASTWTGSNTEAFF
>TRBJ1-1|few|TRBV24-1|TRBD1
TGTGCCACCAGTGGGACAGGGCCTGAAGCTTTCTTT
CATSGTGPEAFF
>TRBJ2-3|many|TRBV29-1|.
TGCAGCGTGGCCCGGAGCACGCAGTATTTT
CSVARSTQYF
>TRBJ2-2|many|TRBV7-8|.
TGTGCCAGCAGCATTGAGGCCCGCCTCGGGGAGCTGTTTTTT
CASSIEARLGELFF
>TRBJ2-7|many|TRBV7-2|TRBD1
TGTGCCAGCAGCCCAGGGGGCGGGAACGAGCAGTACTTC
CASSPGGGNEQYF
>TRBJ1-6|.|TRBV5-4|.
TGTGCCAGCAGCCCGCGGGGGGAGATTAATTCACCCCTCCACTTT
CASSPRGEINSPLHF
>TRBJ2-4|many|TRBV6-4|.
TGTGCCAGCGTAGGGGGACGGATTCAGTACTTC
CASVGGRIQYF
>TRBJ2-3|many|TRBV27|TRBD2
TGTGCCAGCAGTCAGGGACTAGCGGACACAGATACGCAGTATTTT
CASSQGLADTDTQYF